This TCR beta chain appears in the sequencing data of a study of beta chain features in type 1 diabetes. Study results and caveats: Among patients with Type 1 diabetes, TCRB CDR3s were moderately but significantly shorter in every one of the four CD4+ subsets. Sequencing the cDNA could make cells with high TCR expression show up more than they should.

This clone showed up just a few times. Antigen: not known. Expressed TCRB transcripts were sequenced because the entire RNA isolate underwent reverse transcription. Generated by immunoSEQ multiplex PCR, the TCRdb table keeps only in-frame clones and is missing some. There are almost 350,000 clones in the sample; around 9.3% occur only once, and roughly 0.99% lies in the top ten. The length of the CDR3 is 12 residues. Germline V gene sequence: CDR1 ENHRY, CDR2 SYGVKD. Deletions cut 2 bases from V and 5 bases from J, with 6 bases between. The rearrangement links TRBV10-3 to TRBJ1-2; D not certain. This TCR was sampled from a man younger than 40 with type 1 diabetes. Sequencing input: central memory CD4+ T cells from blood. CDR3 in amino acids: CAISETRYGYTF. DNA for the CDR3: TGTGCCATCAGTGAGACAAGATATGGCTACACCTTC.